Listed here are 30 T cell receptor beta chains from one sample, sequenced in a study of human T cells and chemical hapten exposure. Time point denoted: pre-sensitization, week 0. Treatment noted: therapeutic diphenylcyclopropenone sensitization with weekly scalp DPC. MiXCR, applied by TCRdb to the RACE reads, yields one record per CDR3 protein. The repertoire holds roughly 100,000 distinct CDR3 sequences, with 10% to 11% as singletons. The sample in question was whole blood, obtained in connection with sensitization to the hapten diphenylcyclopropenone (DPC). The receptors stem from a woman aged 55-70 years with alopecia areata. Some clones in this sample may be carry-over from other donors' samples.

This clonotype was observed at least ten times. This rearrangement joins TRBV5-1 to TRBJ1-4; 10 nucleotides align to TRBD1. V was clipped by 0 bases and J by 6 bases; unmatched bases: 8. The CDR3 has 17 residues. CDR1 is SGHRS and CDR2 is YFSETQ in the germline V gene. The CDR3 region has the DNA TGCGCCAGCAGCTTGGGTCCAAGGGGGACAGGGGATGAAAAACTGTTTTTT. Translated: CASSLGPRGTGDEKLFF.

The chain carries TRBV5-1 and TRBJ1-3, with a weak D call TRBD1 (5 bases). The CDR3 runs 14 residues. V gave up 4 bases and J gave up 0 bases, with 8 bases separating them. Germline CDR1 reads SGHRS; CDR2 reads YFSETQ. For the CDR3, the DNA is TGCGCCAGCAGCCTAGGGGACTCTGGAAACACCATATATTTT. Protein: CASSLGDSGNTIYF.

This clonotype came up many times. The V and J genes are TRBV20-1 and TRBJ2-5; TRBD1 aligns across 7 bases. The CDR3 has 15 residues. V dropped 5 bases and J dropped 1; count of bases not matched to a gene: 10. In germline, CDR1 is DFQATT, CDR2 SNEGSKA (reference sequence). In DNA form, the CDR3 reads TGCAGTGCTGGTAGGACAGGTCGAACCCAAGAGACCCAGTACTTC. Its protein is CSAGRTGRTQETQYF.

This clonotype was seen a few times. V is TRBV7-3 and J is TRBJ2-1; 7 bases agree with TRBD1. Germline loops: CDR1 SGHTA, CDR2 FQGTGA. Unmatched junction bases numbered 8, after V lost 6 bases and J lost 6 bases. The CDR3 spans 14 residues. The CDR3 DNA reads TGTGCCAGCAGTACTGGGGACAGACTCAATGAGCAGTTCTTC. It yields the protein CASSTGDRLNEQFF.

The genes are TRBV29-1 and TRBJ1-4; D unresolved. This CDR3 contains 13 residues. CDR1 and CDR2 from the germline V gene are SQVTM and ANQGSEA. Trimming took off 5 bases at V and 0 bases at J, with 7 bases between the two ends. The CDR3 DNA reads as TGCAGCGTTTTGGATGCAACTAATGAAAAACTGTTTTTT. Its translation: CSVLDATNEKLFF.

This chain connects TRBV20-1 to TRBJ1-6; 9 bases line up with TRBD1. Germline lookup yields CDR1 DFQATT and CDR2 SNEGSKA (reference sequence). This CDR3 comprises 15 residues. The junction had 5 bases not matched to a gene; V was cut back by 6 bases and J by 2 bases. CDR3 nucleotide sequence: TGCAGTGCCACAGGGGGCGCGACCTATAATTCACCCCTCCACTTT. This encodes CSATGGATYNSPLHF.

This clonotype was counted at least ten times. The chain couples TRBV27 to TRBJ2-1; 11 bases line up with TRBD2. Germline trimming cut 1 base from V and 5 bases from J; bases unmatched to any gene: 10. This CDR3 is built from 18 residues. The germline V gene has CDR1 MNHEY and CDR2 SMNVEV (reference sequence). The CDR3 is CASSLYSGGAVIDNEQFF. DNA of the CDR3: TGTGCCAGCAGTTTATATAGCGGGGGGGCCGTTATAGACAATGAGCAGTTCTTC.

This clonotype appeared many times. The V gene is TRBV21-1, the J gene TRBJ1-2; the DNA was not compared with TRBD1, the D call given in the table. TRBV21-1 is a pseudogene segment. This CDR3 has 13 residues. CDR3 in amino acids: CASVRGQNYGYTF. For the CDR3, the DNA is TGTGCCAGCGTAAGGGGACAGAACTATGGCTACACCTTC.

This clonotype was seen only a few times. V and J are TRBV11-2 and TRBJ2-7; D gene uncertain. Trimming took 8 bases from V and 5 from J, leaving 19 bases between them. The CDR3 is 14 residues long. Germline V gene data show CDR1 as SGHAT and CDR2 as FQNNGV. The CDR3 sequence: CASAQRASKNEQYF. In nucleotides, the CDR3 is TGTGCCAGCGCACAAAGGGCGAGTAAGAACGAGCAGTACTTC.

The chain joins TRBV5-6 to TRBJ2-3; TRBD2 might be the D (6 bases). The CDR3 covers 15 residues. Trimming left V 2 bases short and J 1 base short, with 11 bases between. In germline, CDR1 is SGHDT, CDR2 YYEEEE. CDR3 in amino acids: CASSFGGGGTDTQYF. Here the CDR3 DNA reads TGTGCCAGCAGCTTCGGGGGAGGTGGCACAGATACGCAGTATTTT.

The CDR3 spells CASSWGRDTEAFF. CDR3 coding DNA: TGCGCCAGCAGCTGGGGGCGTGACACTGAAGCTTTCTTT. The chain uses TRBV5-1 and TRBJ1-1, with D maybe TRBD1 (6 bases). Germline CDR1 is SGHRS and CDR2 is YFSETQ. Trimming removed 3 bases at V and 3 bases at J, with 9 bases between. The CDR3 has 13 amino acids.

CDR3 loop: CASSSGTGGYYGYTF. The CDR3 DNA is TGTGCCAGCAGTTCCGGGACAGGGGGCTACTATGGCTACACCTTC. The V and J genes are TRBV27 and TRBJ1-2; 12 nucleotides agree with TRBD1. There are 15 residues in the CDR3. Trimming removed 4 bases from V and 3 bases from J; junction bases left unmatched: 3. Germline V lookup: CDR1 MNHEY, CDR2 SMNVEV (reference sequence).

This clonotype was counted ten times or more. The chain links TRBV7-9 to TRBJ2-3; the D gene is possibly TRBD2 (5 bases). This CDR3 region has 13 residues. Germline V gene sequence: CDR1 SEHNR, CDR2 FQNEAQ (reference sequence). Between the trimmed V and J ends, which lost 5 bases and 4 bases, there was a span of 10 bases. CDR3 nucleotide sequence: TGTGCCAGCAGCGACCGGGGTCCAGATACGCAGTATTTT. It specifies CASSDRGPDTQYF. The variable domain in full, with the rest retrieved from reference TRBV7-9 and TRBJ2-3, is DTGVSQNPRHKITKRGQNVTFRCDPISEHNRLYWYRQTLGQGPEFLTYFQNEAQLEKSRLLSDRFSAERPKGSFSTLEIQRTEQGDSAMYLCASSDRGPDTQYFGPGTRLTVL.

V is TRBV19 and J is TRBJ2-7; the match to TRBD1 covers 9 bases. Germline loops: CDR1 LNHDA, CDR2 SQIVND (reference sequence). This CDR3 has 15 amino acids. Germline trimming cut 10 bases from V and 0 bases from J; bases unmatched to any gene: 10. This CDR3 is CATRDGTGSSYEQYF. The CDR3, as DNA: TGTGCCACCCGAGACGGGACAGGGAGCTCCTACGAGCAGTACTTC.

This clonotype was picked up many times. The CDR3 nucleotides are TGTGCCAGCAGCTCCGGGACCGATAACAATGAGCAGTTCTTC. As protein: CASSSGTDNNEQFF. The rearrangement joins TRBV7-9 to TRBJ2-1; tentatively, D is TRBD1 or TRBD2 (5 bases each). Trimming shortened V by 4 bases and J by 5 bases, and 12 bases separated the two germline ends. Germline V lookup: CDR1 SEHNR, CDR2 FQNEAQ (reference sequence). The CDR3 is 14 amino acids. Together with reference TRBV7-9 and TRBJ2-1, the CDR3 gives the full variable domain: DTGVSQNPRHKITKRGQNVTFRCDPISEHNRLYWYRQTLGQGPEFLTYFQNEAQLEKSRLLSDRFSAERPKGSFSTLEIQRTEQGDSAMYLCASSSGTDNNEQFFGPGTRLTVL.

This clonotype has ten or more counts. The chain has TRBV6-5 and TRBJ1-5, with 10 positions matching TRBD1. V was pared by 5 bases and J by 2 bases, with 3 bases of the junction left unmatched. The CDR3 is 15 residues long. Germline assignment: CDR1 MNHEY and CDR2 SVGAGI. CDR3 coding DNA: TGTGCCAGCAGTAGACAGGGGGCCGGCAATCAGCCCCAGCATTTT. Its protein is CASSRQGAGNQPQHF.

This clonotype was detected only a few times. The chain links TRBV6-6 to TRBJ2-5, with 9 positions matching TRBD2. V shed 4 bases and J 4 bases; nucleotides not matched to a gene: 10. This CDR3 is built from 16 residues. CDR1 and CDR2 (germline): MNHNY, SVGAGI (reference sequence). CDR3 DNA: TGTGCCAGCAGTTCAATGCCGGGACTAGCAACAGAGACCCAGTACTTC. Its protein is CASSSMPGLATETQYF.

This clonotype was observed many times. This chain connects TRBV20-1 to TRBJ1-1, with TRBD1 matching over 8 bases. This CDR3 is built from 14 residues. V trimming: 1 base; J trimming: 5 bases; junction bases outside the gene matches: 6. Germline values: CDR1 DFQATT, CDR2 SNEGSKA (reference sequence). In nucleotides, the CDR3 is TGCAGTGCTAGAGCGGGGACAGGAGGGACTGAAGCTTTCTTT. The encoded protein is CSARAGTGGTEAFF.

This clonotype was seen at least ten times. The chain is built from TRBV5-1 and TRBJ2-7; TRBD1 aligns across 10 bases. CDR3 size: 14 residues. Germline V gene lookup returns CDR1 SGHRS and CDR2 YFSETQ. The trim removed 4 bases at V and 2 bases at J, leaving 3 bases unmatched. CDR3 in amino acids: CASSPGQGAYEQYF. CDR3 DNA: TGCGCCAGCAGCCCCGGACAGGGGGCCTACGAGCAGTACTTC.

This clonotype came up many times. The CDR3 DNA reads as TGTGCCAGCAGTCGGGGCGGGTCATCCTACGAGCAGTACTTC. Its translation is CASSRGGSSYEQYF. The chain couples TRBV12-3 or TRBV12-4 to TRBJ2-7; D possibly uses TRBD1 or TRBD2 (5 bases each). This CDR3 has 14 residues. V was shortened by 5 bases and J by 1 base, with 12 bases between the two germline ends.

This clonotype was detected only a few times. The genes are TRBV6-5 and TRBJ2-3; 7 positions match TRBD1. The CDR3 is made up of 14 amino acids. The germline V gene encodes CDR1 MNHEY and CDR2 SVGAGI. The V and J ends lost 5 bases and 2 bases, in that order; junction bases with no gene match: 4. CDR3: CASSRDRDTDTQYF. CDR3 DNA sequence: TGTGCCAGCAGTCGGGACAGAGACACAGATACGCAGTATTTT.

This clonotype appeared many times. The V and J genes are TRBV18 and TRBJ2-3; D uncertain. Trimming stripped 2 bases from V and 2 bases from J, with 8 bases between. This CDR3 has 14 residues. Germline V gene lookup returns CDR1 KGHSH and CDR2 LQKENI. The CDR3 spells CASSPSWATDTQYF. The CDR3, as DNA: TGTGCCAGCTCACCAAGCTGGGCCACAGATACGCAGTATTTT.

Many counts were recorded for this clonotype. V is TRBV18 and J is TRBJ1-6; TRBD1 aligns across 7 bases. The CDR3 totals 15 residues. Losses at the gene ends were 2 bases for V and 9 bases for J; bases not matched to a gene: 7. CDR1 is KGHSH, CDR2 LQKENI, per germline. The CDR3 DNA reads as TGTGCCAGCTCACCATCTGAGACAGGGATTTCACCCCTCCACTTT. This codes for CASSPSETGISPLHF. Filled out from reference TRBV18 and TRBJ1-6, the complete variable domain reads NAGVMQNPRHLVRRRGQEARLRCSPMKGHSHVYWYRQLPEEGLKFMVYLQKENIIDESGMPKERFSAEFPKEGPSILRIQQVVRGDSAAYFCASSPSETGISPLHFGNGTRLTVT.

This clonotype was recorded a few times. V is TRBV12-3 or TRBV12-4 and J is TRBJ2-1; D may match TRBD1 or TRBD2 (5 bases each). Trimming left V 1 base short and J 7 bases short, with 14 bases between. The CDR3 is 15 residues long. The CDR3 coding sequence is TGTGCCAGCAGTTTAGTGGGGACCATCGGGAATGAGCAGTTCTTC. Translated, it gives CASSLVGTIGNEQFF.

The chain employs TRBV30 and TRBJ2-4; D not resolved. The germline gives CDR1 GTSNPN, CDR2 SVGIG (reference sequence). The V end lost 1 base, the J end lost 3 bases, and 7 bases lay between the germline ends. There are 13 residues in the CDR3. The CDR3 DNA follows: TGTGCCTGGAGTGAGGTTTTCAAAAACATTCAGTACTTC. As protein: CAWSEVFKNIQYF.

This clonotype was counted at least ten times. J is TRBJ2-3 and V is TRBV11-2; a possible D gene is TRBD2 (6 bases). The germline V gene has CDR1 SGHAT and CDR2 FQNNGV. V was pared by 3 bases and J by 2 bases, with 12 bases between. The CDR3 runs 15 residues. The chain's CDR3 is CASSFGDSLTDTQYF. CDR3 DNA: TGTGCCAGCAGCTTCGGGGACTCTCTCACAGATACGCAGTATTTT.

This clonotype was detected ten times or more. The chain carries TRBV12-3 or TRBV12-4 and TRBJ1-5; weak D call: TRBD1 (6 bases). CDR3 length equals 14 residues. The V end was cut by 3 bases, the J end by 5 bases, with 11 bases between. The CDR3 sequence: CASSFYRVDQPQHF. CDR3 DNA: TGTGCCAGCAGTTTTTACAGGGTAGATCAGCCCCAGCATTTT.

The chain links TRBV13 to TRBJ1-2; no clear D. This CDR3 comprises 15 residues. V shed 6 bases and J shed 4 bases, with 18 bases lying between them. Looked up from germline, CDR1 is PRHDT and CDR2 is FYEKMQ (reference sequence). CDR3: CASRIRTVTLYGYTF. In DNA form, the CDR3 reads TGTGCCAGCAGGATCCGGACCGTAACTCTCTATGGCTACACCTTC. The full variable domain, completed using reference TRBV13 and TRBJ1-2, is AAGVIQSPRHLIKEKRETATLKCYPIPRHDTVYWYQQGPGQDPQFLISFYEKMQSDKGSIPDRFSAQQFSDYHSELNMSSLELGDSALYFCASRIRTVTLYGYTFGSGTRLTVV.

This clonotype has a handful of counts. V gene TRBV2 combines with J gene TRBJ1-2; the match to TRBD1 covers 7 bases. Trimming cost V 7 bases and J 8 bases; bases outside gene matches: 10. Looked up from germline, CDR1 is SNHLY and CDR2 is FYNNEI. The CDR3 is 13 amino acids. The CDR3 loop is CASTTGVLWGYTF. CDR3 in DNA: TGTGCCAGCACCACAGGGGTACTCTGGGGCTACACCTTC.

The gene calls are TRBV6-6 and TRBJ1-1; weak D call: TRBD1 (5 bases). The length of the CDR3 is 12 residues. Trimming shortened V by 5 bases and J by 7 bases, and 11 bases separated the two germline ends. Germline assignment: CDR1 MNHNY and CDR2 SVGAGI (reference sequence). Here the CDR3 reads CASSQGLIEAFF. The CDR3 nucleotides are TGTGCCAGCAGTCAGGGCCTCATTGAAGCTTTCTTT.